This entry lists 25 T cell receptor beta chains sequenced from one sample in a study of OX40 agonist ivuxolimab in advanced cancers. Method: immunoSEQ multiplex PCR; TCRdb's copy keeps in-frame clones and lacks some. The sample lists 55,000 to 90,000 clones, 70% to 90% seen once, with 2% to 2.5% in the top ten. The sequencing here drew on CD4+ or CD8+ T cells sorted from blood, taken in a trial of the OX40 agonist ivuxolimab. These receptor sequences come from an adult with an advanced solid tumor such as melanoma, head and neck, liver or kidney cancer.

CDR3 bases: TGCGCCAGCAGCTTGGGGTGGGGGAGCAATCAGCCCCAGCATTTT. Protein product: CASSLGWGSNQPQHF. The J gene is TRBJ1-5, the V gene TRBV5-1; D possibly corresponds to TRBD1 (5 bases). The germline gives CDR1 SGHRS, CDR2 YFSETQ. The CDR3 totals 15 residues. Trimming took off 0 bases at V and 1 base at J, with 8 bases between the two ends.

This clone occurred a few times. J is TRBJ1-5 and V is TRBV30; TRBD1 might be the D (5 bases). The germline V gene has CDR1 GTSNPN and CDR2 SVGIG (reference sequence). The CDR3 totals 12 residues. Trimming shortened V by 3 bases and J by 5 bases, and 8 bases separated the two germline ends. This chain's CDR3 is CAWRVGDQPQHF. DNA of the CDR3: TGTGCCTGGAGGGTGGGGGATCAGCCCCAGCATTTT.

V and J are TRBV2 and TRBJ1-1; D unresolved. Trimming shortened V by 1 base and J by 3 bases, and 12 bases separated the two germline ends. Germline V gene data show CDR1 as SNHLY and CDR2 as FYNNEI. The CDR3 is made up of 15 amino acids. As DNA, the CDR3 is TGTGCCAGCAGTGAAGTCGGTTTTCGCGACACTGAAGCTTTCTTT. This encodes CASSEVGFRDTEAFF.

V is TRBV6-6 and J is TRBJ2-5; D not certain. V lost 4 bases and J lost 5, with 11 bases in between. The CDR3 sequence is 13 residues long. Germline V lookup: CDR1 MNHNY, CDR2 SVGAGI (reference sequence). The CDR3 nucleotides are TGTGCCAGCAGTTGGTCGGGTTTGGAGACCCAGTACTTC. Its translation is CASSWSGLETQYF.

The V gene is TRBV28, the J gene TRBJ2-2; 7 bases agree with TRBD2. Germline V lookup: CDR1 MDHEN, CDR2 SYDVKM. V was pared by 6 bases and J by 4 bases, with 5 bases of the junction left unmatched. This CDR3 region has 14 residues. The CDR3 is CASRTTGGTGELFF. In DNA, the CDR3 is TGTGCCAGCAGAACCACGGGGGGCACCGGGGAGCTGTTTTTT.

The genes are TRBV30 and TRBJ2-4; either TRBD1 or TRBD2 may fit D (6 bases each). The germline CDR1 and CDR2 sequences are GTSNPN and SVGIG (reference sequence). This CDR3 is 14 amino acids long. V was shortened by 5 bases and J by 3 bases, with 14 bases between the two germline ends. In DNA, the CDR3 is TGTGCCTGGGGTCCCGGGGGCGACAAAAACATTCAGTACTTC. Translated, it gives CAWGPGGDKNIQYF.

The J gene is TRBJ1-2, the V gene TRBV18, with D maybe TRBD1 (5 bases). There are 14 residues in the CDR3. Trimming left V 3 bases short and J 4 bases short, with 12 bases between. Germline CDR1 is KGHSH and CDR2 is LQKENI. The CDR3 region has the DNA TGTGCCAGCTCACCGACACGGGGGGTCTATGGCTACACCTTC. Translating gives CASSPTRGVYGYTF.

The gene calls are TRBV11-2 and TRBJ2-7, with 7 bases matching TRBD2. Looked up from germline, CDR1 is SGHAT and CDR2 is FQNNGV. The CDR3 sequence is 14 residues long. V lost 6 bases, J lost 1 base, and 6 bases stayed unmatched. In DNA, the CDR3 is TGTGCCAGCAGTTCGGGCGGGGGATCCTACGAGCAGTACTTC. It is translated as CASSSGGGSYEQYF.

This chain uses TRBV10-1 with TRBJ1-1; TRBD1 matches at 8 bases. In germline, CDR1 is WNHNN, CDR2 SYGVQD (reference sequence). This CDR3 has 14 residues. The J segment lost 4 bases and the V segment lost 2 bases, leaving 3 bases of the junction unmatched. In nucleotides, the CDR3 is TGCGCCAGCAGTGAGAACAGGGGGATCACTGAAGCTTTCTTT. It codes for CASSENRGITEAFF.

The chain combines TRBV2 with TRBJ1-4; TRBD1 might be the D (5 bases). V lost 6 bases and J 0 bases, leaving 14 bases between the germline ends. This CDR3 contains 16 residues. Germline loops: CDR1 SNHLY, CDR2 FYNNEI. CDR3 sequence (DNA): TGTGCCAGCAGCGTCGTTATCAGGGCAACTAATGAAAAACTGTTTTTT. The encoded protein is CASSVVIRATNEKLFF.

The chain employs TRBV5-1 and TRBJ1-1; D ambiguous. Germline lookup yields CDR1 SGHRS and CDR2 YFSETQ. The germline V and J ends were trimmed by 4 bases and 2 bases, with 12 bases remaining between them. The CDR3 contains 14 residues. CDR3 in DNA: TGCGCCAGCAGCCCAATTTTAGGAAACACTGAAGCTTTCTTT. Translating gives CASSPILGNTEAFF.

The V and J genes are TRBV28 and TRBJ2-2; D remains unclear. CDR3 length: 11 amino acids. Germline assignment: CDR1 MDHEN and CDR2 SYDVKM. V lost 6 bases and J 3 bases, leaving 2 bases between the germline ends. CDR3 bases: TGTGCCAGCAGGTACACCGGGGAGCTGTTTTTT. Amino acids: CASRYTGELFF.

This clone was detected only a few times. The V gene is TRBV7-2, the J gene TRBJ1-1, with D unclear. The CDR3 extends over 17 amino acids. Trimming took off 6 bases at V and 0 bases at J, with 20 bases between the two ends. CDR1 SGHTA and CDR2 FQGNSA come from the germline V gene. The chain's CDR3 is CASRLRVSGLMNTEAFF. In DNA form, the CDR3 reads TGTGCCAGCAGACTTCGGGTCAGCGGACTCATGAACACTGAAGCTTTCTTT.

The rearrangement links TRBV4-1 to TRBJ1-2; 8 nucleotides match TRBD1. Unmatched junction bases numbered 6, after V lost 1 base and J lost 5 bases. CDR3 length equals 15 residues. CDR1 is MGHRA, CDR2 YSYEKL, per germline. The CDR3 sequence: CASSQATHRGYGYTF. DNA of the CDR3: TGCGCCAGCAGCCAAGCCACCCACAGGGGGTATGGCTACACCTTC.

A note on this clone: Other nucleotide sequences from this sample produce the same CDR3. This chain uses TRBV6-1 with TRBJ2-7; D remains ambiguous. Germline V lookup: CDR1 MNHNS, CDR2 SASEGT. CDR3 size: 15 residues. V lost 2 bases and J 5 bases, leaving 16 bases between the germline ends. The CDR3 region is CASSESPARAHEQYF. DNA for the CDR3: TGTGCCAGCAGTGAAAGCCCAGCGCGCGCGCACGAGCAGTACTTC.

The rearrangement links TRBV9 to TRBJ2-2, with TRBD1 as a possible D gene (6 bases). Trimming took 4 bases from V and 3 from J, leaving 22 bases between them. The CDR3 has 18 residues. CDR1 and CDR2 (germline): SGDLS, YYNGEE. CDR3 sequence reads: CASSKHVQGAGDTGELFF. DNA for the CDR3: TGTGCCAGCAGCAAACATGTACAGGGCGCAGGGGACACCGGGGAGCTGTTTTTT.

This clone was recorded once. The chain has TRBV5-1 and TRBJ2-3; 8 bases map to TRBD2. From germline, CDR1 is SGHRS and CDR2 YFSETQ. V was clipped by 4 bases and J by 6 bases; unmatched bases: 4. The CDR3 covers 13 residues. CDR3 nucleotides: TGCGCCAGCAGCCCGGGGGGGTTCGATACGCAGTATTTT. It codes for CASSPGGFDTQYF. The full variable domain, with the rest looked up from reference TRBV5-1 and TRBJ2-3, is KAGVTQTPRYLIKTRGQQVTLSCSPISGHRSVSWYQQTPGQGLQFLFEYFSETQRNKGNFPGRFSGRQFSNSRSEMNVSTLELGDSALYLCASSPGGFDTQYFGPGTRLTVL.

The genes are TRBV2 and TRBJ1-6, with 9 bases matching TRBD1. The germline V gene encodes CDR1 SNHLY and CDR2 FYNNEI. The CDR3 loop spans 14 amino acids. Trimming at V came to 4 bases and at J to 10 bases, leaving 5 bases not matched to a gene. The CDR3 nucleotides read TGTGCCAGCAGTGGGGGACAGGGCGGGTCACCCCTCCACTTT. Amino acids: CASSGGQGGSPLHF.

A single count supports this clone. The chain has TRBV27 and TRBJ2-5; D might be TRBD1 (5 bases). V lost 6 bases to trimming and J lost 3 bases, with 11 bases between them. Germline V gives CDR1 MNHEY, CDR2 SMNVEV (reference sequence). The CDR3 consists of 13 residues. DNA of the CDR3: TGTGCCAGCAGGGGAAAAGGGGAAGAGACCCAGTACTTC. Translation: CASRGKGEETQYF.

The chain joins TRBV25-1 to TRBJ2-3; D gene uncertain. The CDR3 sequence is 15 residues long. Germline V gene sequence: CDR1 MGHDK, CDR2 SYGVNS. Trimming removed 3 bases at V and 0 bases at J, with 10 bases between. The CDR3, as DNA: TGTGCCAGCAGTGACCCGACTGAGAGCACAGATACGCAGTATTTT. Protein product: CASSDPTESTDTQYF.

This sequence joins TRBV11-2 and TRBJ2-1; TRBD2 might be the D (5 bases). CDR1 is SGHAT and CDR2 is FQNNGV in the germline V gene. The CDR3 sequence is 14 residues long. The V end was cut by 1 base, the J end by 2 bases, with 6 bases between. The CDR3 sequence: CASSLGGTYNEQFF. CDR3 DNA: TGTGCCAGCAGCTTAGGAGGGACCTACAATGAGCAGTTCTTC.

This clone was seen once. The chain carries TRBV6-4 and TRBJ1-2; D uncertain. This CDR3 has 13 residues. Germline assignment: CDR1 MRHNA and CDR2 SNTAGT. V dropped 6 bases and J dropped 4 bases, with 12 bases sitting between them. In nucleotides, the CDR3 is TGTGCCAGCAGCCGAGTAGGAGGCTATGGCTACACCTTC. It encodes CASSRVGGYGYTF.

V and J are TRBV10-3 and TRBJ1-3; the D gene is possibly TRBD1 (5 bases). Trimming stripped 5 bases from V and 5 bases from J, with 22 bases between. Looked up from germline, CDR1 is ENHRY and CDR2 is SYGVKD. The CDR3 totals 17 residues. In DNA form, the CDR3 reads TGTGCCATCAGTTCTAACGTAGGTGGGGGGACCCGAAACACCATATATTTT. Translated: CAISSNVGGGTRNTIYF.

In its sample, this clone was seen once. V is TRBV10-2 and J is TRBJ2-7; no reliable D call. Germline assignment: CDR1 WSHSY and CDR2 SAAADI. The germline V and J ends were trimmed by 0 bases and 0 bases, with 6 bases remaining between them. The length of the CDR3 is 14 residues. The chain's CDR3 is CASSESASSYEQYF. CDR3 bases: TGCGCCAGCAGTGAGTCGGCCAGCTCCTACGAGCAGTACTTC.

The V gene is TRBV19, the J gene TRBJ1-5; D not certain. Trimming stripped 6 bases from V and 3 bases from J, with 12 bases between. There are 14 residues in the CDR3. CDR1 is LNHDA and CDR2 is SQIVND in the germline V gene (reference sequence). The CDR3 DNA sequence: TGTGCCAGTAGCCTCCGGGCCTACAATCAGCCCCAGCATTTT. Translating gives CASSLRAYNQPQHF.